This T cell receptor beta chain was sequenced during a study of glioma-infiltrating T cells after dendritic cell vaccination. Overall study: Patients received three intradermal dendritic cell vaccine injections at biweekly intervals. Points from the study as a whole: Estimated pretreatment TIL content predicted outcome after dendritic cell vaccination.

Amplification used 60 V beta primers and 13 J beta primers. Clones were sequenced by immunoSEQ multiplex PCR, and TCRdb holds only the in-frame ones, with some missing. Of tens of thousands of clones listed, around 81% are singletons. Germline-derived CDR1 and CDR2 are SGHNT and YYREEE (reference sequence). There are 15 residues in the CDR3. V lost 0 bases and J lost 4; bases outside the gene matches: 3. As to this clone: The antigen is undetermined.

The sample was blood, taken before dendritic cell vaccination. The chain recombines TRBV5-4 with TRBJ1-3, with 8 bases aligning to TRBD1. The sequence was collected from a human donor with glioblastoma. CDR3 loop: CASSLGRGQGNTIYF. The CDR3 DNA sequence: TGTGCCAGCAGCTTGGGCAGGGGGCAAGGAAACACCATATATTTT.